This TCR beta chain was retrieved from a study of regulatory T cells in long-lasting Graves disease. Researchers made TCR beta libraries by using iRepertoire HTBI primers and running Arm-PCR on CDR3 regions. TCRdb re-called the multiplex PCR reads with MiXCR, one entry per CDR3 protein. The repertoire includes 560,000 or so distinct CDR3 sequences, about 16% of them detected once, and around 12% sits in the top ten. Time point of the sample: newly diagnosed GD, antithyroid drugs for less than 3 months. With RNA extracted from PBMCs as input, the TCR library was made. At least ten counts were recorded for this clonotype. These data were also reused for a study on T cells in Graves' hyperthyroidism and ophthalmopathy.

The receptor was isolated from a man aged 18-30 years with Graves disease. The sequencing here drew on peripheral blood mononuclear cells (PBMCs), taken at new diagnosis, from a patient treated with antithyroid drugs.

CDR3 bases: TGTGCCAGCAGCTTACCAGGTGACGCTTTCTTT. This gives the protein CASSLPGDAFF. The chain joins TRBV11-1 to TRBJ1-1; D unclear. In germline, CDR1 is SGHAT, CDR2 FQDESV (reference sequence). The CDR3 is 11 amino acids. With 2 bases removed from V and 11 bases from J, the gap between germline ends came to 9 bases. The whole variable domain, filled in from reference TRBV11-1 and TRBJ1-1, reads EAEVAQSPRYKITEKSQAVAFWCDPISGHATLYWYRQILGQGPELLVQFQDESVVDDSQLPKDRFSAERLKGVDSTLKIQPAELGDSAMYLCASSLPGDAFFGQGTRLTVV.